This T cell receptor beta chain was found in a study of blood T cells in healthy people across ages. Broader study findings: Researchers judged that diversity estimates from one million T cells fell short of true values.

It was with a sample-barcoded 5' primer and a J-beta primer mix that a second PCR of roughly 7 to 12 cycles was run. TCRdb called the 5' RACE reads again in MiXCR, with one record for every CDR3 protein. Here the sample spans 1.5 million to 2 million distinct CDR3 sequences, 25% to 30% being singletons. Germline assignment: CDR1 ENHRY and CDR2 SYGVKD. The CDR3 is 15 amino acids. Comments on this clonotype: Its specificity is unknown. At one end, the junction sequence differs from germline, possibly due to a read error.

Sequencing used blood. This receptor was identified in a woman aged 25-40 years in good health. The chain couples TRBV10-3 to TRBJ2-2; 8 nucleotides align to TRBD1. CDR3 protein: CVISGGTGNTGELFF. CDR3 nucleotides: TGTGTCATCAGTGGGGGGACAGGGAACACCGGGGAGCTGTTTTTT.